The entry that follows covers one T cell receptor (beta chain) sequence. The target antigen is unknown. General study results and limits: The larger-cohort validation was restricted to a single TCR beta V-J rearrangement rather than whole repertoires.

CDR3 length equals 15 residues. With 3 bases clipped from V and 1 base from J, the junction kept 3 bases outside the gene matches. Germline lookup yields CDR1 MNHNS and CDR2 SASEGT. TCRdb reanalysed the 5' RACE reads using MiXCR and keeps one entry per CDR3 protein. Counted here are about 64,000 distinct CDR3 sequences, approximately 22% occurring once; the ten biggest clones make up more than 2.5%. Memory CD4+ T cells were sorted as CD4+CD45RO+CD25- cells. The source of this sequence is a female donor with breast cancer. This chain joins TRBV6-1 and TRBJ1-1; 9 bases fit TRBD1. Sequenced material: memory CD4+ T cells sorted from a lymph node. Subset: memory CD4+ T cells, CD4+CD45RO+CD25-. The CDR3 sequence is CASSDDRGKNTEAFF. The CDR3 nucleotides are TGTGCCAGCAGTGACGACAGGGGGAAGAACACTGAAGCTTTCTTT.